This entry features one T cell receptor beta chain sequence. The source of the sample is a study of CD8 T cells in Susac syndrome. RNA in amounts of roughly 0.5 to 1 ug was reverse transcribed with random hexamers. MiXCR, applied by TCRdb to the immunoSEQ multiplex PCR reads, yields one record per CDR3 protein. Of about 290,000 distinct CDR3 sequences in the sample, about 89% were seen once. Negative isolation yielded the CD8+ and CD4+ T cells, while FACS enriched the TEMRA cells. J gave up 7 bases and V 6 bases, and 8 bases lay outside the gene matches. Germline lookup yields CDR1 SNHLY and CDR2 FYNNEI. This CDR3 has 14 residues.

V is TRBV2 and J is TRBJ1-4; 7 positions agree with TRBD1. The sequencing sample was made of CD8+ T cells from PBMCs. This receptor was obtained from a human donor with multiple sclerosis. The CDR3 DNA follows: TGTGCCAGCAGCCTTAACAGGGGCAGTGAAAAACTGTTTTTT. It codes for CASSLNRGSEKLFF.